This TCR beta chain is drawn from a study of technical replicates of blood from a handful of donors. The CDR3 is 15 amino acids. V shed 1 base and J shed 5 bases, with 15 bases lying between them. Germline V gene sequence: CDR1 MNHEY, CDR2 SMNVEV (reference sequence). TCRdb keeps only in-frame clones here, not all; method: immunoSEQ multiplex PCR. The table lists about 75,000 clones, around 97% of them singletons, with about 0.17% in the top ten. This rearrangement joins TRBV27 to TRBJ2-7, with D maybe TRBD2 (6 bases). The material sequenced was T cells isolated from PBMCs. The TCR was taken from a human donor in good health. CDR3 bases: TGTGCCAGCAGTTTATATACGGGAGTCTTGGACGAGCAGTACTTC. Its protein product is CASSLYTGVLDEQYF.